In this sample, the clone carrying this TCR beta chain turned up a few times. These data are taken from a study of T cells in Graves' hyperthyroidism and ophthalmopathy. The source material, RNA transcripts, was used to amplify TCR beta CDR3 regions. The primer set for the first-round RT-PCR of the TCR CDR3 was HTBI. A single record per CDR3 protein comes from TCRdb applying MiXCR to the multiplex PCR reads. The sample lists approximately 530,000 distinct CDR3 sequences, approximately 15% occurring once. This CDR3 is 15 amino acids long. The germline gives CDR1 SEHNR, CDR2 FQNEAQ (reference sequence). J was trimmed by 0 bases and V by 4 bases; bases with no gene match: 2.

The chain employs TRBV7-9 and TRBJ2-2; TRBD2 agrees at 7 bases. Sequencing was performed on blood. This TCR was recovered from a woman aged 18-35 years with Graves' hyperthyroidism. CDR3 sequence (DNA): TGTGCCAGCAGCTCGAGCGGGGCGAACACCGGGGAGCTGTTTTTT. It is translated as CASSSSGANTGELFF.